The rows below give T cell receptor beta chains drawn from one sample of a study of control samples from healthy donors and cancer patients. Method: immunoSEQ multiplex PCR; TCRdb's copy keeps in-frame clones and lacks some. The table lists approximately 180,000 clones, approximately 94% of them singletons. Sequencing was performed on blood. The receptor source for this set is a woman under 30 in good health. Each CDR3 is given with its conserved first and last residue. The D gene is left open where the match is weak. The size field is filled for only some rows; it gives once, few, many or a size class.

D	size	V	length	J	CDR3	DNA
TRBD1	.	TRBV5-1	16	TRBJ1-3	CASSSGTGKAGNTIYF	TGCGCCAGCAGCTCCGGGACAGGGAAAGCAGGAAACACCATATATTTT
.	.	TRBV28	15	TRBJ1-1	CASRYHRDFGAEAFF	TGTGCCAGCAGATATCACAGGGATTTCGGGGCTGAAGCTTTCTTT
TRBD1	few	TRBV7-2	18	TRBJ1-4	CASSPGTETTATNEKLFF	TGTGCCAGCAGCCCCGGGACAGAGACGACTGCAACTAATGAAAAACTGTTTTTT
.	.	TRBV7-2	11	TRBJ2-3	CASSPNIKADF	TGTGCCAGCAGCCCGAACATTAAAGCGGATTTT
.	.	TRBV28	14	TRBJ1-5	CASSPRDANQPQHF	TGTGCCAGCAGTCCCCGGGACGCGAATCAGCCCCAGCATTTT
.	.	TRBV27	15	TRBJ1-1	CASSLEIPGGTEAFF	TGTGCCAGCAGTTTGGAAATACCGGGAGGCACTGAAGCTTTCTTT
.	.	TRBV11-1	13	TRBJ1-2	CASSPTGIYGYTF	TGTGCCAGCAGCCCGACAGGAATCTATGGCTACACCTTC
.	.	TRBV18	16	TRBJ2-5	CASSPSTPGTFETQYF	TGTGCCAGCTCACCATCTACACCCGGGACTTTTGAGACCCAGTACTTC
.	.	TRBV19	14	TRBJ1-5	CASTSGWRNQPQHF	TGTGCCAGTACTTCAGGGTGGAGGAATCAGCCCCAGCATTTT
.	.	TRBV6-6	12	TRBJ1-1	CASDKMNTEAFF	TGTGCCAGCGACAAGATGAACACTGAAGCTTTCTTT
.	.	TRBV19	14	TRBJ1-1	CASSVRGVNTEAFF	TGTGCCAGTAGTGTGAGGGGGGTGAACACTGAAGCTTTCTTT
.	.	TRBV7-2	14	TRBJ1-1	CASSRDGMNTEAFF	TGTGCCAGCAGCAGGGACGGAATGAACACTGAAGCTTTCTTT
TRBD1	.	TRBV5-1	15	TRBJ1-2	CASSLSGGGNYGYTF	TGCGCCAGCAGCTTATCGGGAGGGGGCAACTATGGCTACACCTTC
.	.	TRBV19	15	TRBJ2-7	CASSSRRDPSYEQYF	TGTGCCAGTAGTAGTCGTCGGGACCCATCCTACGAGCAGTACTTC
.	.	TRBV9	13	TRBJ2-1	CASSGPPYNEQFF	TGTGCCAGCAGCGGTCCTCCCTACAATGAGCAGTTCTTC
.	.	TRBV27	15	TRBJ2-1	CASSLSNFGVNEQFF	TGTGCCAGCAGTTTATCGAATTTTGGGGTTAATGAGCAGTTCTTC
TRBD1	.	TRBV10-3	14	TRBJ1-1	CAISHGQGGTEAFF	TGTGCCATCAGTCATGGACAGGGTGGAACTGAAGCTTTCTTT
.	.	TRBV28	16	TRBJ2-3	CASSFGPSGLSDTQYF	TGTGCCAGCAGTTTCGGCCCCTCGGGACTTTCAGATACGCAGTATTTT
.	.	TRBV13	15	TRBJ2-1	CASSSAGMAYNEQFF	TGTGCCAGCAGCTCCGCGGGTATGGCATACAATGAGCAGTTCTTC
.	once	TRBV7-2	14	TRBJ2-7	CATSREGAAYEQYF	TGTGCCACGTCCCGGGAGGGGGCTGCCTACGAGCAGTACTTC
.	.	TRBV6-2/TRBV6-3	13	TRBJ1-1	CASSFSMNTEAFF	TGTGCCAGCAGTTTCAGCATGAACACTGAAGCTTTCTTT
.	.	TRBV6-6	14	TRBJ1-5	CASSYRGVYQPQHF	TGTGCCAGCAGTTACAGGGGAGTGTATCAGCCCCAGCATTTT